A single TCR beta chain is shown here with its context. This clone was recorded only once. Its antigen remains unidentified. Per-base qualities were not stored, and no clone one base away is much larger. Each collaborating institution followed its own protocols to collect whole blood in K2EDTA tubes. For TCRbeta analysis, collaborators shipped samples as frozen whole blood, isolated PBMCs, or DNA extracted from either of those sample types. The immunoSEQ Assay, a bias-controlled multiplex PCR, was used to amplify TCRbeta CDR3 regions from genomic DNA. As for the authors' bioinformatics: Within the assay, amplification of reference gene primers was used to estimate how many nucleated cells each sample contained. To quantify the absolute abundance of each unique TCRbeta CDR3 rearrangement, sequence reads were collapsed and filtered. For each sample, productive Simpson clonality was calculated as the square root of Simpson's diversity index over productive rearrangements. TCRdb limited this immuneACCESS table to in-frame rearrangements with V and J called. A share of clones is missing; checked studies link under half to unresolved V genes, and the rest is unexplained. V and J calls and clone size are as listed in that table; D and trimming were resolved from the DNA. This sample is represented by roughly 30,000 clones; 78% of them were singletons. The biggest ten clones account for 7% to 9% of the sample.

Trimming at the junction amounts to 0 bases on V and 3 bases on J, and the germline ends lie 6 bases apart. For CDR1 and CDR2, the germline V gene lists SGHAT and FQNNGV. The CDR3 sequence holds 14 residues, the cysteine and phenylalanine included. This entry keeps only the CDR3 DNA: 42 bases, framed from base 1. This specimen comes from a study of blood T cell repertoires in COVID-19 (TCRdb year 2020). Regarding the research as a whole: Collaborator samples came from the United States, Italy and Spain and covered acute and convalescent phases of COVID-19. The repertoires were released in a freely available public database intended as a resource for research on the immune response to SARS-CoV-2. Where available, HLA class I and class II types were obtained from metadata supplied by the sample provider rather than from assay-based typing. The prospective study material was composed of cDNA or gDNA derived from T cells, B-cell-depleted T cells, or PBMCs. The sample metadata nearly always contained a de-identified subject ID, COVID-19 status, age in years and sex. The dataset comprised deeply sampled blood TCRbeta repertoires from subjects exposed to, actively infected with, or recovered from COVID-19. Samples were obtained from the ongoing ImmuneRACE study (first 160 participants) and from over 1,000 subjects provided by 6 global collaborators. General conclusions and limits of the study: The amount of clinical and demographic metadata varied by source and participant and was provided uncurated.

This sequence originates from a woman aged 55-69 years with acute or convalescent COVID-19. The V gene is TRBV11-2 and the J gene is TRBJ2-1, with no confidently assigned D gene. Sequencing was performed on peripheral blood. The nucleotides are TGTGCCAGCAGCTTAGACCCCTTCTACAATGAGCAGTTCTTC. This codes for CASSLDPFYNEQFF. Where the CDR3 stops, the reference TRBV11-2 and TRBJ2-1 genes take over; the full variable domain is EAGVAQSPRYKIIEKRQSVAFWCNPISGHATLYWYQQILGQGPKLLIQFQNNGVVDDSQLPKDRFSAERLKGVDSTLKIQPAKLEDSAVYLCASSLDPFYNEQFFGPGTRLTVL.